This T cell receptor (beta chain) was recorded in a study of T-cell reconstitution after alpha-beta-depleted transplantation in children. Whole-study findings and limits: Day-60 TCRbeta diversity that was high in some patients was derived from surviving recipient T cells and thymic progenitors. T-cell counts and diversity were attributed mostly to newly produced T cells one year after transplant. About two months after transplant, alpha-beta T cells reportedly came from several hundred expanded graft clones.

About this clonotype: Its target is not known.

The CDR3 length is 18 residues. CDR1 and CDR2 from the germline V gene are MNHEY and SVGAGI. V lost 2 bases to trimming and J lost 0 bases; unmatched junction nucleotides: 6. TCRbeta library construction was performed incorporating unique molecular identifiers. TCRdb used MiXCR to reprocess the PCR reads, holding one entry per CDR3 protein. The sample shows hundreds of thousands of distinct CDR3 sequences, less than 15% of them seen only once. The chain carries TRBV6-5 and TRBJ2-6, with 8 bases lining up with TRBD2. This specimen was PBMCs, taken before TCRalphabeta/CD19-depleted stem cell transplant. This clonotype was obtained from a girl aged 2 to 10 with congenital amegakaryocytic thrombocytopenia, due to receive a stem cell transplant. As DNA, the CDR3 is TGTGCCAGCAGTTACGGGCTAGCGGGCCCCTCTGGGGCCAACGTCCTGACTTTC. Translated, it gives CASSYGLAGPSGANVLTF.